This T cell receptor (beta chain) was documented in a study of T cell responses to AZD1222 COVID-19 vaccine. Of note for this clone: Its antigen remains unidentified.

V was pared by 3 bases and J by 4 bases, with 9 bases of the junction left unmatched. CDR3 length: 16 amino acids. Per the germline V gene, CDR1 is DFQATT and CDR2 is SNEGSKA (reference sequence). The assay was immunoSEQ multiplex PCR, and TCRdb's table has in-frame clones only and misses some. The sample consists of 100,000 to 150,000 clones, under 90% of them appearing once. Study outcomes and limitations: Spike as a whole was targeted by vaccine-associated CD4 TCRs, dominant at 160-218 and 743-854.

This rearrangement joins TRBV20-1 to TRBJ2-3; 11 positions agree with TRBD2. Sample: peripheral blood, taken on day 0 of AZD1222 vaccination. This TCR came from an adult in good health. The DNA of the CDR3 is TGCAGTGCTAGTATCCACACGGGACTAGCGGCAGATACGCAGTATTTT. Encoded protein: CSASIHTGLAADTQYF.